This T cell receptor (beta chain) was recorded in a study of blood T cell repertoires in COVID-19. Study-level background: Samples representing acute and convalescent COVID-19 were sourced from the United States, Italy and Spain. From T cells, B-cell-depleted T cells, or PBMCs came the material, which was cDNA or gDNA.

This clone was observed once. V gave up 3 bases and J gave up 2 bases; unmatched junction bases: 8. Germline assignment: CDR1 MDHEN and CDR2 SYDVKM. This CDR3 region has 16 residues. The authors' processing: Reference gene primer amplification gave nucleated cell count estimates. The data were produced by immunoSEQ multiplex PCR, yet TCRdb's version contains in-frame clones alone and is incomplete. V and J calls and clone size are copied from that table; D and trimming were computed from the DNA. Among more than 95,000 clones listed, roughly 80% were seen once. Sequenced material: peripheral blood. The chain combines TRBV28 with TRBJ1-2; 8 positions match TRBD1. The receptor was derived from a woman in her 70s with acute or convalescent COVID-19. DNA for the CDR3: TGTGCCAGCAGTTTTAGGGCAGGGGGCCTCAACTATGGCTACACCTTC. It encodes CASSFRAGGLNYGYTF.